This passage covers 22 T cell receptor beta chains from one sample sequenced in a study of OX40 agonist ivuxolimab in advanced cancers. TCRdb's table, derived via immunoSEQ multiplex PCR, lists solely in-frame clones and lacks some. The sample has several thousand clones; about 74% are singletons. The material sequenced was CD4+ or CD8+ T cells sorted from blood, taken in a trial of the OX40 agonist ivuxolimab. These receptors came from an adult with an advanced solid tumor such as melanoma, head and neck, liver or kidney cancer.

Only one count was recorded for this clone. The chain links TRBV11-2 to TRBJ1-2; tentatively, D is TRBD1 (5 bases). The germline V gene encodes CDR1 SGHAT and CDR2 FQNNGV. V gave up 1 base and J gave up 7 bases, with 19 bases separating them. The CDR3 extends over 16 amino acids. The CDR3 nucleotides read TGTGCCAGCAGCTTAGCCGCCGGGGCCAGGATCGGTGGCTACACCTTC. This sequence encodes CASSLAAGARIGGYTF.

The rearrangement joins TRBV5-4 to TRBJ1-3; D gene ambiguous. Trimming removed 0 bases from V and 4 bases from J, with 8 bases in between. This CDR3 is built from 14 residues. CDR1 is SGHNT and CDR2 is YYREEE in the germline V gene (reference sequence). The CDR3 is CASSLAGLGNTIYF. CDR3 DNA: TGTGCCAGCAGCTTGGCCGGACTGGGAAACACCATATATTTT.

The chain has TRBV30 and TRBJ1-5; D gene unclear. The germline V gene has CDR1 GTSNPN and CDR2 SVGIG (reference sequence). V was cut by 0 bases and J by 7 bases, with 19 bases left in between. The CDR3 extends over 16 amino acids. The CDR3 reads CAWSVPFGFAGQPQHF. CDR3 DNA sequence: TGTGCCTGGAGTGTACCCTTTGGGTTTGCGGGGCAGCCCCAGCATTTT. Combining the CDR3 with reference TRBV30 and TRBJ1-5 gives the whole variable domain SQTIHQWPATLVQPVGSPLSLECTVEGTSNPNLYWYRQAAGRGLQLLFYSVGIGQISSEVPQNLSASRPQDRQFILSSKKLLLSDSGFYLCAWSVPFGFAGQPQHFGDGTRLSIL.

The chain carries TRBV4-3 and TRBJ2-1; D uncertain. The germline V and J ends were trimmed by 1 base and 6 bases, with 10 bases remaining between them. Germline V CDR1 and CDR2: LGHNA, YSLEER. The CDR3 covers 14 residues. The CDR3 DNA reads as TGCGCCAGCAGCCAAGGCTGGGATTCCAATGAGCAGTTCTTC. Its translation is CASSQGWDSNEQFF.

This chain connects TRBV11-2 to TRBJ2-3; TRBD2 matches at 14 bases. The V and J ends lost 5 bases and 3 bases, in that order; junction bases with no gene match: 7. The CDR3 extends over 17 amino acids. CDR1 is SGHAT and CDR2 is FQNNGV in the germline V gene. The CDR3 reads CASSPEGLAGVTDTQYF. Here the CDR3 DNA reads TGTGCCAGCAGCCCCGAGGGACTAGCGGGAGTAACAGATACGCAGTATTTT.

The rearrangement uses TRBV18 and TRBJ2-7; 9 nucleotides agree with TRBD1. The CDR3 runs 16 residues. The J segment lost 4 bases and the V segment lost 1 base, leaving 8 bases of the junction unmatched. Germline assignment: CDR1 KGHSH and CDR2 LQKENI. DNA of the CDR3: TGTGCCAGCTCACCACGGGACAGGGTGGCCTTTTACGAGCAGTACTTC. Protein: CASSPRDRVAFYEQYF.

The chain couples TRBV6-1 to TRBJ2-5, with 16 nucleotides matching TRBD2. J gave up 5 bases and V 3 bases, and 9 bases lay outside the gene matches. The CDR3 runs to 18 residues. The germline V gene encodes CDR1 MNHNS and CDR2 SASEGT. The CDR3 spells CASSDPGLAGGPGETQYF. The CDR3 DNA follows: TGTGCCAGCAGTGACCCGGGACTAGCGGGAGGGCCGGGGGAGACCCAGTACTTC.

This clone was seen a few times. This chain connects TRBV7-2 to TRBJ1-1, with D possibly matching TRBD1 (6 bases). Germline loops: CDR1 SGHTA, CDR2 FQGNSA. V lost 4 bases and J 3 bases, leaving 12 bases between the germline ends. The CDR3 is made up of 14 amino acids. The chain's CDR3 is CASSSDGQYTEAFF. The CDR3, as DNA: TGTGCCAGCAGCTCTGACGGACAGTACACTGAAGCTTTCTTT.

The chain employs TRBV19 and TRBJ1-2; 7 bases line up with TRBD1. V shed 3 bases, J shed 5 bases, and the junction held 9 bases outside the gene matches. Germline V gene lookup returns CDR1 LNHDA and CDR2 SQIVND (reference sequence). CDR3 size: 15 residues. CDR3 sequence: CASSILLTGSYGYTF. The CDR3 coding sequence is TGTGCCAGTAGTATCCTTTTGACAGGGTCTTATGGCTACACCTTC.

This chain links TRBV4-3 with TRBJ2-3, with TRBD2 matching 8 bases. Per the germline V gene, CDR1 is LGHNA and CDR2 is YSLEER. This CDR3 comprises 16 residues. Trimming at V came to 4 bases and at J to 4 bases, leaving 10 bases not matched to a gene. DNA for the CDR3: TGCGCCAGCAGCCCCAGGACTAGCCTTGGGGCAGATACGCAGTATTTT. Amino acids: CASSPRTSLGADTQYF.

This chain uses TRBV19 with TRBJ2-1, with D perhaps matching TRBD2 (5 bases). Germline CDR1 LNHDA, CDR2 SQIVND (reference sequence). The CDR3 spans 13 residues. V was cut by 1 base and J by 6 bases, with 7 bases left in between. The CDR3 loop is CASSIVAGNEQFF. CDR3 in DNA: TGTGCCAGTAGTATAGTTGCGGGCAATGAGCAGTTCTTC.

The chain uses TRBV11-1 and TRBJ2-1; tentatively, D is TRBD1 (5 bases). Trimming cost V 1 base and J 4 bases, with 5 bases left between them. The germline V gene has CDR1 SGHAT and CDR2 FQDESV (reference sequence). CDR3 length: 13 amino acids. As DNA, the CDR3 is TGTGCCAGCAGCTTAGAGGGGTACAATGAGCAGTTCTTC. Amino acid sequence: CASSLEGYNEQFF.

The chain carries TRBV6-5 and TRBJ2-7; D remains ambiguous. This CDR3 comprises 9 residues. Trimming removed 8 bases from V and 1 base from J, with 0 bases in between. The germline gives CDR1 MNHEY, CDR2 SVGAGI. CDR3 sequence reads: CASSYEQYF. Here the CDR3 DNA reads TGTGCCAGCTCCTACGAGCAGTACTTC.

The chain recombines TRBV19 with TRBJ1-1, with 8 bases identical to TRBD1. V was clipped by 6 bases and J by 7 bases; unmatched bases: 7. The CDR3 length is 13 residues. From germline, CDR1 is LNHDA and CDR2 SQIVND (reference sequence). CDR3 sequence: CASSPGTGFEAFF. For the CDR3, the DNA is TGTGCCAGTAGCCCCGGGACAGGATTTGAAGCTTTCTTT.

By its share, this clone is medium-sized. The genes are TRBV7-8 and TRBJ2-7; 8 bases fit TRBD2. The CDR3 is 15 amino acids. The V segment lost 2 bases and the J segment 1 base; nucleotides outside the gene matches: 4. CDR1 and CDR2 (germline): SGHVS, FQNEAQ. The CDR3 loop is CASSLWSGGSYEQYF. CDR3 nucleotide sequence: TGTGCCAGCAGCTTATGGTCGGGAGGGTCCTACGAGCAGTACTTC.

CDR3 sequence (DNA): TGTGCCAGCAGGATCGGGAGCGGGGGAAGGAATGAGCAGTTCTTC. It yields the protein CASRIGSGGRNEQFF. The chain uses TRBV6-1 and TRBJ2-1; 8 positions match TRBD2. This CDR3 is 15 amino acids long. Germline V gives CDR1 MNHNS, CDR2 SASEGT. V lost 6 bases to trimming and J lost 7 bases; unmatched junction nucleotides: 11.

The chain joins TRBV9 to TRBJ2-7; D perhaps matches TRBD2 (5 bases). Trimming cost V 3 bases and J 5 bases, with 12 bases left between them. The CDR3 is 13 residues long. Germline V gene lookup returns CDR1 SGDLS and CDR2 YYNGEE. In nucleotides, the CDR3 is TGTGCCAGCAGCGACCTGGACTGGGACGAGCAGTACTTC. It specifies CASSDLDWDEQYF. Variable domain in full (rest from reference TRBV9 and TRBJ2-7): DSGVTQTPKHLITATGQRVTLRCSPRSGDLSVYWYQQSLDQGLQFLIQYYNGEERAKGNILERFSAQQFPDLHSELNLSSLELGDSALYFCASSDLDWDEQYFGPGTRLTVT.

The chain recombines TRBV6-1 with TRBJ1-1; D unresolved. CDR3 length: 16 amino acids. Germline V gene lookup returns CDR1 MNHNS and CDR2 SASEGT. The V end lost 4 bases, the J end lost 0 bases, and 15 bases lay between the germline ends. The CDR3 DNA reads TGTGCCAGCAGTGGAGGAGGTCGGATGTTGAACACTGAAGCTTTCTTT. It translates to CASSGGGRMLNTEAFF.

The chain is built from TRBV6-5 and TRBJ2-7; D is undetermined. Germline CDR1 reads MNHEY; CDR2 reads SVGAGI. CDR3 length: 13 residues. Trimming cost V 5 bases and J 0 bases, with 8 bases left between them. CDR3 sequence (DNA): TGTGCCAGCAGTCCCCACAGCTCCTACGAGCAGTACTTC. Encoded protein: CASSPHSSYEQYF.

This clone was counted a few times. The chain links TRBV5-1 to TRBJ1-2; possible D gene TRBD1, 5 bases. The germline V gene encodes CDR1 SGHRS and CDR2 YFSETQ. V was trimmed by 0 bases and J by 8 bases, leaving 14 bases between them. The CDR3 runs 14 residues. The CDR3 reads CASSLDWQGQGYTF. DNA of the CDR3: TGCGCCAGCAGCTTGGATTGGCAGGGCCAGGGCTACACCTTC.

V is TRBV4-1 and J is TRBJ2-3, with D perhaps assigned TRBD1 or TRBD2 (5 bases each). The CDR3 has 15 amino acids. In germline, CDR1 is MGHRA, CDR2 YSYEKL. Between the trimmed V and J ends, which lost 1 base and 6 bases, there was a span of 14 bases. The DNA of the CDR3 is TGCGCCAGCAGCCAAGCTCCTCGTGGGACGGATACGCAGTATTTT. It specifies CASSQAPRGTDTQYF.

This clone was seen more than once but under ten times. The gene calls are TRBV7-8 and TRBJ2-7; D is perhaps TRBD1 or TRBD2 (5 bases each). Germline V gene data show CDR1 as SGHVS and CDR2 as FQNEAQ. The CDR3 is 13 residues long. Trimming shortened V by 7 bases and J by 2 bases, and 12 bases separated the two germline ends. CDR3 nucleotide sequence: TGTGCCAGCACTGGGGGAGAGACCTACGAGCAGTACTTC. Its translation: CASTGGETYEQYF.